The sequence of this T cell receptor (beta chain) was determined in a study of PD-1 blockade in classical Hodgkin lymphoma. Every single patient, without exception, relapsed after autologous stem cell transplantation, and brentuximab vedotin exposure varied. J was trimmed by 6 bases and V by 7 bases; bases with no gene match: 6. This CDR3 is built from 13 residues. The germline V gene has CDR1 MNHEY and CDR2 SMNVEV (reference sequence). A few counts support this clone. Antigen specificity is unknown. Whole-study results and caveats: After ASCT, patients who started nivolumab under 1 year later were excluded. By C4D1 there was a significant rise in CD4+ TCR diversity but not in CD8+ TCR diversity. Similar baseline diversity was found in complete responders and newly diagnosed patients.

Libraries were prepared by immunoSEQ multiplex PCR; TCRdb keeps only in-frame clonotypes and omits some of them. The sample shows about 98,000 clones, approximately 92% of them seen only once. The J gene is TRBJ1-5, the V gene TRBV27; 7 bases agree with TRBD1. The clonotype comes from a human donor with classical Hodgkin lymphoma. The material was peripheral blood mononuclear cells (PBMCs), obtained at baseline. CDR3 sequence (DNA): TGTGCCAGCACAGGAGGGGGCTTTCAGCCCCAGCATTTT. Protein: CASTGGGFQPQHF.